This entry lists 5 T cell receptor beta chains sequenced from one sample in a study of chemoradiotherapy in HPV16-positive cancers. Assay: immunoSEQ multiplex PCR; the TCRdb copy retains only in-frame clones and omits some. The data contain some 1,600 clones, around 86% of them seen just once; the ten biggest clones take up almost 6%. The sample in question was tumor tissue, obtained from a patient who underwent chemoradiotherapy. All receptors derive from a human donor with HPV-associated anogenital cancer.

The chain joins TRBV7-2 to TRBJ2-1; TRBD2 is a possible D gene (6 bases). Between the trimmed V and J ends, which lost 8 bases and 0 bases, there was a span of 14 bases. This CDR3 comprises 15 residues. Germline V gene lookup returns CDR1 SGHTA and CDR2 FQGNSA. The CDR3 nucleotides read TGTGCCAGCTCAGAGGTAGCGGCCTCCTACAATGAGCAGTTCTTC. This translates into CASSEVAASYNEQFF.

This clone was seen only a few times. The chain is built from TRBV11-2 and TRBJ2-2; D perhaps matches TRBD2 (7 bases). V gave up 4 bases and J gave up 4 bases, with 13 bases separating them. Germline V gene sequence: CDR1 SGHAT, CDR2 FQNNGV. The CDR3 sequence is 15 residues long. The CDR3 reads CASSSVAGATGELFF. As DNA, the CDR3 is TGTGCCAGCAGCTCAGTTGCGGGGGCCACCGGGGAGCTGTTTTTT.

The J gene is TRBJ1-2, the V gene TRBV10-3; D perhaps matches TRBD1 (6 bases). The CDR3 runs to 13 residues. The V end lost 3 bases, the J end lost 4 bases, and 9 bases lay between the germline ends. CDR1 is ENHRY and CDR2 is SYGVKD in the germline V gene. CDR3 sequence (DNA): TGTGCCATCAGTGAACCGGACAGCTATGGCTACACCTTC. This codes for CAISEPDSYGYTF.

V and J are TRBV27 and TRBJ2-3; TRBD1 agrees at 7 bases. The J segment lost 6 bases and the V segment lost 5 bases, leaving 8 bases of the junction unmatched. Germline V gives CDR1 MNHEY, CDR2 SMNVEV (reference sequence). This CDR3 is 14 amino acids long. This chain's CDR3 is CASSTRQGRDTQYF. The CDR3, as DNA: TGTGCCAGCAGTACGAGACAGGGTCGGGATACGCAGTATTTT.

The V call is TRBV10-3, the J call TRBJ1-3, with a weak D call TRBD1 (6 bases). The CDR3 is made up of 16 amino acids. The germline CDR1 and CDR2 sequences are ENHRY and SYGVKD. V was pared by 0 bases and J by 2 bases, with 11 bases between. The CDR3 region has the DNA TGTGCCATCAGTGAGTCGACTGGGGGCCCTGGAAACACCATATATTTT. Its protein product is CAISESTGGPGNTIYF.